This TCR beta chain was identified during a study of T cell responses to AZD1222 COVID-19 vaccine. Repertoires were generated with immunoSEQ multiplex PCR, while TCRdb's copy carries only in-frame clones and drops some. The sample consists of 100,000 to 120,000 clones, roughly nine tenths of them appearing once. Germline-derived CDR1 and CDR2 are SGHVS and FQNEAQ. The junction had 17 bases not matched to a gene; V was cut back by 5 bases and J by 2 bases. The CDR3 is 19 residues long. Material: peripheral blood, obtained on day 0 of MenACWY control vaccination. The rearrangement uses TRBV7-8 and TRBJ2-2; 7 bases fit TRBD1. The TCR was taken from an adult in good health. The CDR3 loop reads CASSHHLSDRALNTGELFF. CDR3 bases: TGTGCCAGCAGCCACCACCTCTCCGACAGGGCGCTCAACACCGGGGAGCTGTTTTTT.